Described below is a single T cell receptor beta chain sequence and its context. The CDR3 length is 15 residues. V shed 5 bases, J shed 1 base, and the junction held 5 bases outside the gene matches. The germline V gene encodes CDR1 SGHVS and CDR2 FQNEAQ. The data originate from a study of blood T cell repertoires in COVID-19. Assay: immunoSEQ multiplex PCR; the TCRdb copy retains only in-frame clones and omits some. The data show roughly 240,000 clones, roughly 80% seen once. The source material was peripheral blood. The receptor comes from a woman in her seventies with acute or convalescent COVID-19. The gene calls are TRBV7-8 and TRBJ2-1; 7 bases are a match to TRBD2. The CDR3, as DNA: TGTGCCAGCAGCACGACTAGCAGGTCCTACAATGAGCAGTTCTTC. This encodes CASSTTSRSYNEQFF.